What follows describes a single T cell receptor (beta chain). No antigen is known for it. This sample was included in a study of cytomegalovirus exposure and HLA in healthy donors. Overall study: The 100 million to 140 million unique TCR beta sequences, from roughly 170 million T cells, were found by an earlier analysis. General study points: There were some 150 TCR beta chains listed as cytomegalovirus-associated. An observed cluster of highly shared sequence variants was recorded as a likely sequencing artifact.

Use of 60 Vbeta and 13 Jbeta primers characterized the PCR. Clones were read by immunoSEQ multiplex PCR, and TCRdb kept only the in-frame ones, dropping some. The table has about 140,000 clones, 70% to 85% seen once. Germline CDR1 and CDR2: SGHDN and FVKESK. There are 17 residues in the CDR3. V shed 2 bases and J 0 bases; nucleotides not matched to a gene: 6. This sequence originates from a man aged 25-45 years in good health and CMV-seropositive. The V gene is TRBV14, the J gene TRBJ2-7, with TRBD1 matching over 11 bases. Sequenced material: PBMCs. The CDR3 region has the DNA TGTGCCAGCAGCCAAATGGGGGGACAGGGGGGCTCCTACGAGCAGTACTTC. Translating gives CASSQMGGQGGSYEQYF.